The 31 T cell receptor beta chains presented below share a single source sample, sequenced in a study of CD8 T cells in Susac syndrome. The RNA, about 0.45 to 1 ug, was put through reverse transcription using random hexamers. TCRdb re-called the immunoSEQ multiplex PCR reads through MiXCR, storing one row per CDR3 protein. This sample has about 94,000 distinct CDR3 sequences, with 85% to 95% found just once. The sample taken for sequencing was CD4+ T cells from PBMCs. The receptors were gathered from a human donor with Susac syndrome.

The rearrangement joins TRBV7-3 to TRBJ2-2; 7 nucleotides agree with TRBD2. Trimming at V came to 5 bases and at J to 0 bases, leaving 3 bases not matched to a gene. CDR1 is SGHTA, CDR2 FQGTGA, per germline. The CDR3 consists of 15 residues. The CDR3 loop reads CASSPGGSNTGELFF. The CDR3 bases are TGTGCCAGCAGCCCGGGAGGATCGAACACCGGGGAGCTGTTTTTT.

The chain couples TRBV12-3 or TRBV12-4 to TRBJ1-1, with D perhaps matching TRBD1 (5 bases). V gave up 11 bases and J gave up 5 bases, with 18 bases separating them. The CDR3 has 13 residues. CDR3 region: CAGRIQGRTEAFF. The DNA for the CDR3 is TGTGCCGGCCGAATCCAGGGACGAACTGAAGCTTTCTTT.

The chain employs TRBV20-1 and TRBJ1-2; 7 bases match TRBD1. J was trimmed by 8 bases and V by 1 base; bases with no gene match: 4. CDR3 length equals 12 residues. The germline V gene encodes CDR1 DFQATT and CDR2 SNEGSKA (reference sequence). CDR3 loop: CSARGQGGGYTF. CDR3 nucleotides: TGCAGTGCTAGAGGACAGGGAGGAGGCTACACCTTC.

CDR3 sequence reads: CASTISGGNEQFF. The CDR3 DNA follows: TGTGCCAGCACCATTAGCGGTGGAAATGAGCAGTTCTTC. J is TRBJ2-1 and V is TRBV11-3, with a possible D match to TRBD2 (6 bases). Trimming shortened V by 7 bases and J by 7 bases, and 14 bases separated the two germline ends. The CDR3 totals 13 residues. Germline assignment: CDR1 SGHNT and CDR2 YENEEA.

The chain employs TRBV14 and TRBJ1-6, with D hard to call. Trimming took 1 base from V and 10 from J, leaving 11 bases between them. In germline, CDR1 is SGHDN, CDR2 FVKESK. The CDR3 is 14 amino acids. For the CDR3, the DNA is TGTGCCAGCAGCCAAGTTCGGGCCCGATCACCCCTCCACTTT. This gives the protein CASSQVRARSPLHF.

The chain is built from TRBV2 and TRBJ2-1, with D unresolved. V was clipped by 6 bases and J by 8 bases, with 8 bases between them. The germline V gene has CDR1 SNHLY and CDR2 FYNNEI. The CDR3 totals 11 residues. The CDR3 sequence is CASSPLDEQFF. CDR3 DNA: TGTGCCAGCAGCCCTTTAGATGAGCAGTTCTTC.

Written as DNA, the CDR3 is TGTGCCAGCAGCGTAGAGGCAGGGACCCTCACAGATACGCAGTATTTT. This sequence encodes CASSVEAGTLTDTQYF. The chain recombines TRBV9 with TRBJ2-3; D possibly uses TRBD1 or TRBD2 (5 bases each). The CDR3 is 16 amino acids. The germline V and J ends were trimmed by 0 bases and 2 bases, with 13 bases remaining between them. Germline V lookup: CDR1 SGDLS, CDR2 YYNGEE.

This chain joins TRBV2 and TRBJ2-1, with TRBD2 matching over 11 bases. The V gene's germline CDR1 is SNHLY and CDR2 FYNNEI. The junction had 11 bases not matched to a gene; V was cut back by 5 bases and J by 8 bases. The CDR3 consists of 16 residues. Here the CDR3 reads CASSPLSGGAGYEQFF. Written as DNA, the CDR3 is TGTGCCAGCAGTCCCCTTAGCGGGGGGGCCGGCTATGAGCAGTTCTTC.

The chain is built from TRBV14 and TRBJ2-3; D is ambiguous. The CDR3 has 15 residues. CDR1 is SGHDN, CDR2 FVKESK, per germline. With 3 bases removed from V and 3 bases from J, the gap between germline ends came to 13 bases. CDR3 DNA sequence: TGTGCCAGCAGCCATATGACGCACAGTACAGATACGCAGTATTTT. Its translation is CASSHMTHSTDTQYF.

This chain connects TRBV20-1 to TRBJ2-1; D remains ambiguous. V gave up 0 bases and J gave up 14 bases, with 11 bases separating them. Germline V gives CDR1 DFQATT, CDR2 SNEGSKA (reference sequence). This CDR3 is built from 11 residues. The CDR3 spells CSAREAFRKFF. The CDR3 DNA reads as TGCAGTGCTAGAGAAGCGTTCCGAAAGTTCTTC.

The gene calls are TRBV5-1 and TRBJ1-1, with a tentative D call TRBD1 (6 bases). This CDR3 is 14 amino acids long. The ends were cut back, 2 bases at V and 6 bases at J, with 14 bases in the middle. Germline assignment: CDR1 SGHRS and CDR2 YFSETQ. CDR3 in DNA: TGCGCCAGCAGCTTTATCGCAGGGGCTTCTGAAGCTTTCTTT. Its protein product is CASSFIAGASEAFF.

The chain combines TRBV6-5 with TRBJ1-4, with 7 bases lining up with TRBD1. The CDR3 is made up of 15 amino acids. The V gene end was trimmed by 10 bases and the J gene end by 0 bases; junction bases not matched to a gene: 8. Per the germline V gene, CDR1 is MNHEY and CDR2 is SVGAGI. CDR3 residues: CATSGQAATNEKLFF. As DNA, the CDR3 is TGTGCCACCTCAGGACAGGCTGCAACTAATGAAAAACTGTTTTTT.

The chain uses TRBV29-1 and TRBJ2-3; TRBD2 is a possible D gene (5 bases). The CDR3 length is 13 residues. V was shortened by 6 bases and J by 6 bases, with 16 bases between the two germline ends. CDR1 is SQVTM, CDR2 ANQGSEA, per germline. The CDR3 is CSVESGIGDTQYF. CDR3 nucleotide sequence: TGCAGCGTGGAGTCGGGGATCGGGGATACGCAGTATTTT.

This CDR3 is CAWSGQGLETQYF. Here the CDR3 DNA reads TGTGCCTGGAGTGGGCAGGGGTTAGAGACCCAGTACTTC. The chain recombines TRBV30 with TRBJ2-5; D is possibly TRBD1 (6 bases). There are 13 residues in the CDR3. Germline V gene lookup returns CDR1 GTSNPN and CDR2 SVGIG (reference sequence). Trimming shortened V by 1 base and J by 4 bases, and 10 bases separated the two germline ends.

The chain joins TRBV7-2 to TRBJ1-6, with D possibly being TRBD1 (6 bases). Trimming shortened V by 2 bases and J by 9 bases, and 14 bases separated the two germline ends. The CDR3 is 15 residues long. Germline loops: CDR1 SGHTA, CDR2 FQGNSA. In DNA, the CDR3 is TGTGCCAGCAGCTTAAGGGACACCCGTAGTTCACCCCTCCACTTT. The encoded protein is CASSLRDTRSSPLHF.

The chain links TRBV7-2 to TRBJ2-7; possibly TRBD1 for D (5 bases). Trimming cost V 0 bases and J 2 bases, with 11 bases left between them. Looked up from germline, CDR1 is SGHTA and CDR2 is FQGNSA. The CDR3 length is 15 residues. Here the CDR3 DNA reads TGTGCCAGCAGCTTAGCGCAAGGGGCCCCCTACGAGCAGTACTTC. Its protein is CASSLAQGAPYEQYF.

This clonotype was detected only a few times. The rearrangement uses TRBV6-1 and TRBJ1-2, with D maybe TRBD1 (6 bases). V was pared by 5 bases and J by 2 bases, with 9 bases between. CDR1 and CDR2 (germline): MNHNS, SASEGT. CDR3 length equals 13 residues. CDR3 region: CASSSGTNYGYTF. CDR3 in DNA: TGTGCCAGCAGTTCGGGGACAAACTATGGCTACACCTTC.

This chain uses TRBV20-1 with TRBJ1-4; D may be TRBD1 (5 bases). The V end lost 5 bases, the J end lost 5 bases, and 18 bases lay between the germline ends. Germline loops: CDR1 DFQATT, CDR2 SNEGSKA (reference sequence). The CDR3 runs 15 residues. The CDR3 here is CSAYPDRRGNEKLFF. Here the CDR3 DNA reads TGCAGTGCTTACCCTGACCGCCGGGGGAATGAAAAACTGTTTTTT.

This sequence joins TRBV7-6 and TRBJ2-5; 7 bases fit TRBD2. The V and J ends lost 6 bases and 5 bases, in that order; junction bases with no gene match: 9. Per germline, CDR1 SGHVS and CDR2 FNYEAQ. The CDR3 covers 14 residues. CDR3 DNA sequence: TGTGCCAGCAGGAGAAGCGGGACTCTGGAGACCCAGTACTTC. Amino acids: CASRRSGTLETQYF.

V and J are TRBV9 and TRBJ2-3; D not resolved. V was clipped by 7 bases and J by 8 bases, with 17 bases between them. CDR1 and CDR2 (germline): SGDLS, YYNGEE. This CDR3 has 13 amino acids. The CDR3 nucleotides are TGTGCCAGCGGCAGATCCTCACCCGGTACGCAGTATTTT. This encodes CASGRSSPGTQYF.

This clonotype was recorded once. The CDR3 spells CASSFPTGKQFF. As DNA, the CDR3 is TGTGCCAGCAGTTTCCCCACAGGGAAGCAGTTCTTC. V usage is TRBV27 and J usage is TRBJ2-1; possible D gene TRBD1, 6 bases. The CDR3 consists of 12 residues. The ends were cut back, 3 bases at V and 11 bases at J, with 11 bases in the middle. Germline V gene lookup returns CDR1 MNHEY and CDR2 SMNVEV (reference sequence).

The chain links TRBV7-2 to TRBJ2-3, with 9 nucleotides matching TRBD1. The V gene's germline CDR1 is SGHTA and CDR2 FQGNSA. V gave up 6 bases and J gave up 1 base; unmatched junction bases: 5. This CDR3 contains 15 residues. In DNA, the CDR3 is TGTGCCAGCAGGGGGACAGGGAGGGGCACAGATACGCAGTATTTT. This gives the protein CASRGTGRGTDTQYF.

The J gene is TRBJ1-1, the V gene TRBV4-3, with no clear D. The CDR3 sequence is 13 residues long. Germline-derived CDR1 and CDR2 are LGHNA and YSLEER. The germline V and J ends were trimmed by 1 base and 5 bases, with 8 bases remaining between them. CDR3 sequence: CASSQAPGTEAFF. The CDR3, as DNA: TGCGCCAGCAGCCAAGCTCCGGGGACTGAAGCTTTCTTT.

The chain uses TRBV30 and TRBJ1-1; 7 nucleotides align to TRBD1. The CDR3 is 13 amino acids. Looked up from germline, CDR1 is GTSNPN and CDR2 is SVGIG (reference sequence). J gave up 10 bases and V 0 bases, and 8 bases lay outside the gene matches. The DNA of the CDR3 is TGTGCCTGGAGTGTAAAACAGGGGAGTGGAGCTTTCTTT. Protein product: CAWSVKQGSGAFF.

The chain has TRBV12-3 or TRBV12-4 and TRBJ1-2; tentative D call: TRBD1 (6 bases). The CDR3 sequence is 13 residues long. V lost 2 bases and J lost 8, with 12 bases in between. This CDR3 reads CASSLWGAGGYTF. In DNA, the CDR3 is TGTGCCAGCAGTTTATGGGGGGCTGGAGGCTACACCTTC.

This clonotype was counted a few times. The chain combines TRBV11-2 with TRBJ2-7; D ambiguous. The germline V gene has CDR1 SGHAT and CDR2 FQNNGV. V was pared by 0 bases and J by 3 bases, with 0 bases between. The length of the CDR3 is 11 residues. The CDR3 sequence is CASSLDYEQYF. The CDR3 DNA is TGTGCCAGCAGCTTAGACTACGAGCAGTACTTC.

The DNA for the CDR3 is TGCGCCAGCAGTGAAGCCGGGGGGAACACTGAAGCTTTCTTT. This translates into CASSEAGGNTEAFF. This chain links TRBV5-1 with TRBJ1-1; TRBD1 might be the D (5 bases). Germline CDR1 SGHRS, CDR2 YFSETQ. V was pared by 5 bases and J by 1 base, with 12 bases between. CDR3 length equals 14 residues.

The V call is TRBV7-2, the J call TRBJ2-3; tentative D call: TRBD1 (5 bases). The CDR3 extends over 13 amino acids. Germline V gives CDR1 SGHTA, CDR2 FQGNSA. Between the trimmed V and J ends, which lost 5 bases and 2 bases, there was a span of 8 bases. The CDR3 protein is CASSRQITDTQYF. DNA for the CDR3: TGTGCCAGCAGCCGACAGATCACAGATACGCAGTATTTT.

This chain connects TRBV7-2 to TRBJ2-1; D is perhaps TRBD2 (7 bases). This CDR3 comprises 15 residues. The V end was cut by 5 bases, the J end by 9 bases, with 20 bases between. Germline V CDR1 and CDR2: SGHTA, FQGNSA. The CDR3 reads CASSLFAGARAEQFF. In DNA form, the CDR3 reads TGTGCCAGCAGCCTATTCGCGGGGGCCAGGGCTGAGCAGTTCTTC. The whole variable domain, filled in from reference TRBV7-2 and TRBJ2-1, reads GAGVSQSPSNKVTEKGKDVELRCDPISGHTALYWYRQSLGQGLEFLIYFQGNSAPDKSGLPSDRFSAERTGGSVSTLTIQRTQQEDSAVYLCASSLFAGARAEQFFGPGTRLTVL.

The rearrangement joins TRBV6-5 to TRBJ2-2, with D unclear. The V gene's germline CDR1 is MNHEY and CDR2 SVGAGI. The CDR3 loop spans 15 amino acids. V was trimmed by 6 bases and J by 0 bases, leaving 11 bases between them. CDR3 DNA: TGTGCCAGCAGGAAGATCGGTGCGAACACCGGGGAGCTGTTTTTT. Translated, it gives CASRKIGANTGELFF.

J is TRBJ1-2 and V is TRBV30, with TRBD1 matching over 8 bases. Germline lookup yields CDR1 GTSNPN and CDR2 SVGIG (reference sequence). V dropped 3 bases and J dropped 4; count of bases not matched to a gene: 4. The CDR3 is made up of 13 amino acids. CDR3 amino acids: CAWRGGQVYGYTF. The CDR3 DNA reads TGTGCCTGGAGGGGGGGACAGGTCTATGGCTACACCTTC.